Below, 24 T cell receptor beta chains from the same sample are listed, as sequenced in a study of cytomegalovirus exposure and HLA in healthy donors. PCR used 60 Vbeta primers and 13 Jbeta primers. The data were produced by immunoSEQ multiplex PCR, yet TCRdb's version contains in-frame clones alone and is incomplete. The table records 150,000 to 180,000 clones, about four fifths of them present only once. What was sequenced was PBMCs. These receptor sequences come from a man younger than 30 in good health and CMV-seronegative.

The V and J genes are TRBV5-5 and TRBJ2-7; TRBD1 matches 10 bases. V shed 4 bases and J 1 base; nucleotides not matched to a gene: 5. Germline V CDR1 and CDR2: SGHKS, YYEKEE (reference sequence). The CDR3 runs 15 residues. The CDR3 sequence is CASSLTGGPSYEQYV. In DNA form, the CDR3 reads TGTGCCAGCAGCCTGACAGGGGGCCCTTCCTACGAGCAGTACGTC.

This chain joins TRBV4-1 and TRBJ2-1, with 8 bases lining up with TRBD2. The junction had 3 bases not matched to a gene; V was cut back by 1 base and J by 4 bases. The germline gives CDR1 MGHRA, CDR2 YSYEKL. This CDR3 is 15 amino acids long. In DNA, the CDR3 is TGCGCCAGCAGCCAAGCGGGGGGGCCATACAATGAGCAGTTCTTC. Translated, it gives CASSQAGGPYNEQFF.

The rearrangement links TRBV27 to TRBJ1-6, with D possibly TRBD1 on 5 matching bases. The V end was cut by 4 bases, the J end by 6 bases, with 10 bases between. The CDR3 covers 14 residues. Germline CDR1 MNHEY, CDR2 SMNVEV (reference sequence). The DNA of the CDR3 is TGTGCCAGCAGTTCACCAGGGCTTAATTCACCCCTCCACTTT. Protein: CASSSPGLNSPLHF.

The chain combines TRBV5-1 with TRBJ1-3; 9 positions agree with TRBD1. V shed 2 bases and J 0 bases; nucleotides not matched to a gene: 6. Germline CDR1 reads SGHRS; CDR2 reads YFSETQ. The CDR3 runs to 17 residues. The CDR3 reads CASSFSMTGGSGNTIYF. For the CDR3, the DNA is TGCGCCAGCAGCTTCTCCATGACAGGGGGCTCTGGAAACACCATATATTTT.

The genes are TRBV27 and TRBJ2-1; D not certain. Germline V gene data show CDR1 as MNHEY and CDR2 as SMNVEV (reference sequence). V was cut by 5 bases and J by 8 bases, with 13 bases left in between. CDR3 length: 13 residues. CDR3 bases: TGTGCCAGCAGTGCCTACGAGGCAGATGAGCAGTTCTTC. Its translation: CASSAYEADEQFF.

The chain combines TRBV11-3 with TRBJ2-5; D perhaps matches TRBD1 (7 bases). The CDR3 contains 14 residues. Trimming removed 5 bases from V and 1 base from J, with 11 bases in between. Germline values: CDR1 SGHNT, CDR2 YENEEA. CDR3 sequence: CASSLQGGQETQYF. The CDR3 DNA follows: TGTGCCAGCAGCCTCCAGGGGGGCCAAGAGACCCAGTACTTC.

This chain connects TRBV2 to TRBJ2-5; D is perhaps TRBD2 (7 bases). The CDR3 is 11 residues long. Germline-derived CDR1 and CDR2 are SNHLY and FYNNEI. Trimming removed 10 bases from V and 5 bases from J, with 11 bases in between. The CDR3 region has the DNA TGTGCCACAAAGGGGGGGGAGACCCAGTACTTC. It is translated as CATKGGETQYF. The full variable domain, with the rest looked up from reference TRBV2 and TRBJ2-5, is EPEVTQTPSHQVTQMGQEVILRCVPISNHLYFYWYRQILGQKVEFLVSFYNNEISEKSEIFDDQFSVERPDGSNFTLKIRSTKLEDSAMYFCATKGGETQYFGPGTRLLVL.

The genes are TRBV4-1 and TRBJ1-1; D is possibly TRBD1 (6 bases). The CDR3 totals 13 residues. Germline assignment: CDR1 MGHRA and CDR2 YSYEKL. The V end was cut by 6 bases, the J end by 1 base, with 9 bases between. The CDR3 loop is CASSLTGNTEAFF. CDR3 sequence (DNA): TGCGCCAGCAGTTTGACAGGGAACACTGAAGCTTTCTTT.

This clone was seen just once. V and J are TRBV6-5 and TRBJ1-1; 8 bases agree with TRBD1. The CDR3 runs to 15 residues. V was pared by 4 bases and J by 0 bases, with 4 bases of the junction left unmatched. Per the germline V gene, CDR1 is MNHEY and CDR2 is SVGAGI. CDR3 amino acids: CASSWDRTMNTEAFF. In nucleotides, the CDR3 is TGTGCCAGCAGTTGGGACAGGACTATGAACACTGAAGCTTTCTTT.

The J gene is TRBJ1-5, the V gene TRBV9; D possibly corresponds to TRBD1 (5 bases). The length of the CDR3 is 14 residues. From germline, CDR1 is SGDLS and CDR2 YYNGEE. Between the trimmed V and J ends, which lost 0 bases and 5 bases, there was a span of 9 bases. The CDR3 is CASSVGGGDQPQHF. In nucleotides, the CDR3 is TGTGCCAGCAGCGTAGGTGGGGGGGATCAGCCCCAGCATTTT.

V is TRBV19 and J is TRBJ2-6, with a weak D call TRBD2 (5 bases). The length of the CDR3 is 17 residues. Germline V gives CDR1 LNHDA, CDR2 SQIVND (reference sequence). The V end lost 4 bases, the J end lost 0 bases, and 13 bases lay between the germline ends. The CDR3 region has the DNA TGTGCCAGTAGTAGAGGGATCCTAAGCTCTGGGGCCAACGTCCTGACTTTC. It codes for CASSRGILSSGANVLTF.

The CDR3 bases are TGTGCCAGCAGCTTAAAGACACTCACACGTGAAGCTTTCTTT. This translates into CASSLKTLTREAFF. The chain employs TRBV7-2 and TRBJ1-1, with unresolved D. Germline CDR1 SGHTA, CDR2 FQGNSA. This CDR3 spans 14 amino acids. V lost 2 bases and J lost 7, with 14 bases in between.

The V call is TRBV18, the J call TRBJ2-2, with 8 nucleotides matching TRBD2. The germline V gene encodes CDR1 KGHSH and CDR2 LQKENI. With V trimmed by 3 bases and J by 5 bases, 17 bases remained unmatched. This CDR3 is built from 19 residues. CDR3 bases: TGTGCCAGCTCACCCCCCCGGTTGCTGTCAGCGGGGGCAACCGGGGAGCTGTTTTTT. It is translated as CASSPPRLLSAGATGELFF.

The gene calls are TRBV29-1 and TRBJ2-4, with 9 bases lining up with TRBD2. The CDR3 is made up of 19 amino acids. The trim removed 0 bases at V and 0 bases at J, leaving 12 bases unmatched. CDR1 is SQVTM, CDR2 ANQGSEA, per germline. The CDR3 protein is CSVEELGRGGSLAKNIQYF. The CDR3, as DNA: TGCAGCGTTGAAGAACTCGGGCGGGGGGGCAGTCTAGCCAAAAACATTCAGTACTTC.

This clone was detected only once. This rearrangement joins TRBV7-8 to TRBJ2-7, with a weak D call TRBD1 (6 bases). V was clipped by 5 bases and J by 3 bases, with 23 bases between them. Germline loops: CDR1 SGHVS, CDR2 FQNEAQ. This CDR3 is built from 17 residues. In DNA form, the CDR3 reads TGTGCCAGCAGCAAAGGGGCCGGGACAAGCCACTTCTACGAGCAGTACGTC. It is translated as CASSKGAGTSHFYEQYV.

This chain connects TRBV4-1 to TRBJ2-7; D is possibly TRBD2 (5 bases). The CDR3 sequence is 15 residues long. The V end lost 2 bases, the J end lost 3 bases, and 14 bases lay between the germline ends. Germline V gene sequence: CDR1 MGHRA, CDR2 YSYEKL. For the CDR3, the DNA is TGCGCCAGCAGCCAAACCGCTGGAGGAAACTACGAGCAGTACGTC. This translates into CASSQTAGGNYEQYV.

The chain carries TRBV6-4 and TRBJ1-6; 9 bases are a match to TRBD1. This CDR3 is 15 amino acids long. Germline CDR1 MRHNA, CDR2 SNTAGT. The junction had 6 bases not matched to a gene; V was cut back by 3 bases and J by 9 bases. CDR3 region: CASSDGTGWGSPLHF. As DNA, the CDR3 is TGTGCCAGCAGTGATGGGACAGGGTGGGGTTCACCCCTCCACTTT.

The CDR3 spells CASSPSSGDNQETQYF. In DNA form, the CDR3 reads TGTGCCAGCTCACCCTCTAGCGGAGATAATCAAGAGACCCAGTACTTC. The chain joins TRBV18 to TRBJ2-5; 7 bases are shared with TRBD2. The V segment lost 3 bases and the J segment 2 bases; nucleotides outside the gene matches: 9. The V gene's germline CDR1 is KGHSH and CDR2 LQKENI. The CDR3 runs 16 residues.

The V gene is TRBV11-2, the J gene TRBJ2-5, with 12 bases that match TRBD1. The CDR3 contains 15 residues. The V and J ends lost 5 bases and 5 bases, in that order; junction bases with no gene match: 6. The germline V gene has CDR1 SGHAT and CDR2 FQNNGV. The CDR3 bases are TGTGCCAGCAGCACCGGGACAGGGGGCGAGGAGACCCAGTACTTC. This encodes CASSTGTGGEETQYF.

The genes are TRBV4-1 and TRBJ2-2; the match to TRBD1 covers 10 bases. The germline V gene encodes CDR1 MGHRA and CDR2 YSYEKL. The CDR3 totals 15 residues. V lost 3 bases, J lost 5 bases, and 3 bases stayed unmatched. CDR3 residues: CASSHGQGGTGELFF. DNA for the CDR3: TGCGCCAGCAGCCACGGACAGGGGGGAACCGGGGAGCTGTTTTTT.

The chain couples TRBV30 to TRBJ1-6; D ambiguous. V gave up 6 bases and J gave up 10 bases, with 16 bases separating them. The CDR3 is made up of 13 amino acids. In germline, CDR1 is GTSNPN, CDR2 SVGIG (reference sequence). The CDR3 region has the DNA TGTGCCTGTGCGGGAGATTTTTTATCACCCCTCCACTTT. Its protein is CACAGDFLSPLHF.

The chain uses TRBV11-2 and TRBJ1-2; D may be TRBD1 (6 bases). This CDR3 has 14 amino acids. V lost 7 bases, J lost 7 bases, and 19 bases lay in between. Germline lookup yields CDR1 SGHAT and CDR2 FQNNGV. CDR3 in amino acids: CASNPAYREGGYTF. The CDR3 DNA reads as TGTGCCAGCAACCCAGCCTACAGGGAGGGTGGCTACACCTTC. The full variable domain, in which reference TRBV11-2 and TRBJ1-2 provide the parts outside the CDR3, is EAGVAQSPRYKIIEKRQSVAFWCNPISGHATLYWYQQILGQGPKLLIQFQNNGVVDDSQLPKDRFSAERLKGVDSTLKIQPAKLEDSAVYLCASNPAYREGGYTFGSGTRLTVV.

As concerns this clone: Distinct nucleotide sequences in the sample also encode this CDR3. The chain joins TRBV5-1 to TRBJ1-2, with a possible D match to TRBD1 (5 bases). The germline V and J ends were trimmed by 0 bases and 4 bases, with 10 bases remaining between them. Germline V CDR1 and CDR2: SGHRS, YFSETQ. The CDR3 consists of 14 residues. The CDR3: CASSLVGGGYGYTF. In nucleotides, the CDR3 is TGCGCCAGCAGCTTGGTTGGGGGAGGCTATGGCTACACCTTC.

The V call is TRBV6-1, the J call TRBJ1-4, with a tentative D call TRBD1 (6 bases). V was shortened by 6 bases and J by 8 bases, with 10 bases between the two germline ends. The CDR3 has 12 amino acids. Germline CDR1 is MNHNS and CDR2 is SASEGT. CDR3 sequence (DNA): TGTGCCAGCAGCAGGGGTAACGAAAAACTGTTTTTT. Protein product: CASSRGNEKLFF.